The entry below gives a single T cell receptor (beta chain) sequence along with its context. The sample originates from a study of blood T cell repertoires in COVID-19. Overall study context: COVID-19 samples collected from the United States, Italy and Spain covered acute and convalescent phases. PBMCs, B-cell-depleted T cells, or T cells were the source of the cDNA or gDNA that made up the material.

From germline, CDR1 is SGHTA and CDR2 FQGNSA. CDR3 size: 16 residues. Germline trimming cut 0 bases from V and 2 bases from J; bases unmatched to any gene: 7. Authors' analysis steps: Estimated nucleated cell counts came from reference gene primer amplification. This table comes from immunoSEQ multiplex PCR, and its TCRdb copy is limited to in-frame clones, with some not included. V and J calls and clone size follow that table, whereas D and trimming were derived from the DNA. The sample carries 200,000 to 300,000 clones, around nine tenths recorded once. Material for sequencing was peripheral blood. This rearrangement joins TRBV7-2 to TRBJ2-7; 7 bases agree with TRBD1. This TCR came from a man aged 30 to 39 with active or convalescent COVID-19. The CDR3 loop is CASSLAIPGQPYEQYF. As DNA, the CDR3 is TGTGCCAGCAGCTTAGCAATACCGGGACAGCCCTACGAGCAGTACTTC.